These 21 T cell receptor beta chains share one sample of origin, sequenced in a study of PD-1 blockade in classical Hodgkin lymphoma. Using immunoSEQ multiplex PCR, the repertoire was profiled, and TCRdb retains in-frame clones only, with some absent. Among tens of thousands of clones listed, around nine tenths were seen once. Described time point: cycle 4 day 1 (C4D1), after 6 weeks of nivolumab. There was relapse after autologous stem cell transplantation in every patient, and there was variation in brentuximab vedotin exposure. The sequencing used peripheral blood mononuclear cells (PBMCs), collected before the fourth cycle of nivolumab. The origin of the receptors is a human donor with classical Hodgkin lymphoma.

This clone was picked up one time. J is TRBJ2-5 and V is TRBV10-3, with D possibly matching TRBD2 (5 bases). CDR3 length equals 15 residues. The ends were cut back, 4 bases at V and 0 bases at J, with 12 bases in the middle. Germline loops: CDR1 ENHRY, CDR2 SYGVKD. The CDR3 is CAISVGRVHQETQYF. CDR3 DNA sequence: TGTGCCATCAGTGTCGGGCGGGTTCACCAAGAGACCCAGTACTTC.

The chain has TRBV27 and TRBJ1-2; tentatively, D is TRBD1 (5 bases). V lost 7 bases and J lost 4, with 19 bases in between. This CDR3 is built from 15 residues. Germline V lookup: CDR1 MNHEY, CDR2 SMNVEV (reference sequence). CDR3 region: CASIGGSGSSYGYTF. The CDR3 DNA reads TGTGCCAGCATTGGGGGGTCAGGGAGTTCCTATGGCTACACCTTC.

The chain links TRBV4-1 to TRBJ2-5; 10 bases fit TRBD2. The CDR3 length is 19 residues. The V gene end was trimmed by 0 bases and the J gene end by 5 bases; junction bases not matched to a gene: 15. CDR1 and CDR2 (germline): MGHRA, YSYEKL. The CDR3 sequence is CASSQESNWASGGQETQYF. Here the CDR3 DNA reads TGCGCCAGCAGCCAAGAATCGAACTGGGCTAGCGGGGGACAGGAGACCCAGTACTTC.

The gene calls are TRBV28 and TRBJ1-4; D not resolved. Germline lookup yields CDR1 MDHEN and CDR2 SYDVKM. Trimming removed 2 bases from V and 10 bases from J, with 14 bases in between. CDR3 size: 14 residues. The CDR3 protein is CASSLGQTLPKLFF. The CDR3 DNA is TGTGCCAGCAGTTTAGGGCAGACCTTACCAAAACTGTTTTTT. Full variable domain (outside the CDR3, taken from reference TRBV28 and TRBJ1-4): DVKVTQSSRYLVKRTGEKVFLECVQDMDHENMFWYRQDPGLGLRLIYFSYDVKMKEKGDIPEGYSVSREKKERFSLILESASTNQTSMYLCASSLGQTLPKLFFGSGTQLSVL.

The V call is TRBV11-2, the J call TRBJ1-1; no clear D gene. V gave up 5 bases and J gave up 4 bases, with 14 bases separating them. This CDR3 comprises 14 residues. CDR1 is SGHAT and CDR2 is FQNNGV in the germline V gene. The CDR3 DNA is TGTGCCAGCAGCAAAACCGGGGTGGGCACTGAAGCTTTCTTT. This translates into CASSKTGVGTEAFF. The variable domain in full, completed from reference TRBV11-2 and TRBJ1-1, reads EAGVAQSPRYKIIEKRQSVAFWCNPISGHATLYWYQQILGQGPKLLIQFQNNGVVDDSQLPKDRFSAERLKGVDSTLKIQPAKLEDSAVYLCASSKTGVGTEAFFGQGTRLTVV.

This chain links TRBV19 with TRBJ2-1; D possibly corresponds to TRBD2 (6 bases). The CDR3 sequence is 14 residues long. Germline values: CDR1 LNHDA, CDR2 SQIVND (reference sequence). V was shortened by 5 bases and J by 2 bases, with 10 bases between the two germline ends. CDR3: CASSYGGAYNEQFF. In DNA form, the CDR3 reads TGTGCCAGTAGTTACGGAGGGGCCTACAATGAGCAGTTCTTC.

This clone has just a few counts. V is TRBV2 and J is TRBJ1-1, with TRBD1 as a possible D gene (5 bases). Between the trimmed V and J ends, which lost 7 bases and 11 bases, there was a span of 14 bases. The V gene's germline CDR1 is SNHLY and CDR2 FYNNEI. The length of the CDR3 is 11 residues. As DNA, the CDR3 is TGTGCCAGCATGGAGGCTTGGGACGCTTTCTTT. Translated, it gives CASMEAWDAFF. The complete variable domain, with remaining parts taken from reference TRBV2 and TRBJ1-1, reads EPEVTQTPSHQVTQMGQEVILRCVPISNHLYFYWYRQILGQKVEFLVSFYNNEISEKSEIFDDQFSVERPDGSNFTLKIRSTKLEDSAMYFCASMEAWDAFFGQGTRLTVV.

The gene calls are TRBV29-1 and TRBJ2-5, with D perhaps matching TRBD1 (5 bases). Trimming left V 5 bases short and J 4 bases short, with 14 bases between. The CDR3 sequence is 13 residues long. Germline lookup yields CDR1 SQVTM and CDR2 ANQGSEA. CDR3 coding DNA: TGCAGCGTTACGACAGAGATAGGAGAGACCCAGTACTTC. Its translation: CSVTTEIGETQYF. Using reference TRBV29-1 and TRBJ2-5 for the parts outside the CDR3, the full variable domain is SAVISQKPSRDICQRGTSLTIQCQVDSQVTMMFWYRQQPGQSLTLIATANQGSEATYESGFVIDKFPISRPNLTFSTLTVSNMSPEDSSIYLCSVTTEIGETQYFGPGTRLLVL.

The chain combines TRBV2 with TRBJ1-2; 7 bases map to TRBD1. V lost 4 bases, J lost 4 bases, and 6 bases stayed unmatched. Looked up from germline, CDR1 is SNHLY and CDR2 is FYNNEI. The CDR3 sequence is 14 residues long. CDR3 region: CASSVGTGAYGYTF. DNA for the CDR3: TGTGCCAGCAGTGTCGGTACAGGGGCCTATGGCTACACCTTC.

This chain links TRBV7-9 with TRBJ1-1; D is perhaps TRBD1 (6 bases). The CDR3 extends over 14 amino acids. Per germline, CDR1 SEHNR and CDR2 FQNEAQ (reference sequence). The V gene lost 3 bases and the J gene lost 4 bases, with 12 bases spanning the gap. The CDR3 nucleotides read TGTGCCAGCAGCTTTCTAGGGACATCCACTGAAGCTTTCTTT. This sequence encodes CASSFLGTSTEAFF.

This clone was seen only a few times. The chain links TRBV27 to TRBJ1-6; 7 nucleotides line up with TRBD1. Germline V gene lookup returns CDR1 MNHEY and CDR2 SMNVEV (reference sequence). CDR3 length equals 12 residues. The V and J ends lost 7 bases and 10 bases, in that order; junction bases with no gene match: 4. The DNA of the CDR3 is TGTGCCAGCACCGACAGGGAATCACCCCTCCACTTT. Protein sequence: CASTDRESPLHF.

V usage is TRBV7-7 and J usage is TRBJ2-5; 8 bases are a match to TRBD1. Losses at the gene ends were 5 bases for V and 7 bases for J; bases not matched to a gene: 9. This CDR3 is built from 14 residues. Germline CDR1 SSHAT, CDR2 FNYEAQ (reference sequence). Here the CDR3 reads CASSLDRGEWTQYF. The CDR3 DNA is TGTGCCAGCAGCCTCGACAGGGGCGAGTGGACCCAGTACTTC.

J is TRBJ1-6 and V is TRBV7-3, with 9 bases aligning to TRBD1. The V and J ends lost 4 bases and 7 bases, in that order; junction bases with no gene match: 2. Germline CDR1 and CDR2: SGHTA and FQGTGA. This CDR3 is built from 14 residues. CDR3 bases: TGTGCCAGCAGCTGGACAGGGGTAAATTCACCCCTCCACTTT. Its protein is CASSWTGVNSPLHF.

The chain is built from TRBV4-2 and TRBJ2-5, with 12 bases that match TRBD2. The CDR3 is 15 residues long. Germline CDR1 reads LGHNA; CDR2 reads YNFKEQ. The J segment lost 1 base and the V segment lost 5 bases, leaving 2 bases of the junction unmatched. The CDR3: CASSKGLAGQETQYF. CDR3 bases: TGTGCCAGCAGCAAGGGACTAGCGGGCCAAGAGACCCAGTACTTC.

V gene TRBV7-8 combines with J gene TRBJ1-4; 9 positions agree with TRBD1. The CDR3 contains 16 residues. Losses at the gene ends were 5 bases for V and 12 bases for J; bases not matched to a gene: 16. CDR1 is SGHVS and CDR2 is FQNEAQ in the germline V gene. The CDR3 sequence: CASSPGQGLVGVELFF. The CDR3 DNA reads TGTGCCAGCAGCCCGGGACAGGGTTTAGTCGGAGTAGAACTGTTTTTT. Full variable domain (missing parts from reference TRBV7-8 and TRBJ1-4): GAGVSQSPRYKVAKRGQDVALRCDPISGHVSLFWYQQALGQGPEFLTYFQNEAQLDKSGLPSDRFFAERPEGSVSTLKIQRTQQEDSAVYLCASSPGQGLVGVELFFGSGTQLSVL.

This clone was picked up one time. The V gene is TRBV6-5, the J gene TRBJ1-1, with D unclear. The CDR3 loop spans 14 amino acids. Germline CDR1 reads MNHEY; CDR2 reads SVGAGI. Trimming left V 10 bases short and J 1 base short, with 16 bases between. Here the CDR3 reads CATIIPGSNTEAFF. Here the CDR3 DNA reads TGTGCCACCATAATCCCAGGTTCGAACACTGAAGCTTTCTTT.

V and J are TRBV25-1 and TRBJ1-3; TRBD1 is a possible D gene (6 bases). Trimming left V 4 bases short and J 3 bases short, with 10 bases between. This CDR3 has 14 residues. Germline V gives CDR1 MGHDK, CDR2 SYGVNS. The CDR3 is CASSVQGGGNTIYF. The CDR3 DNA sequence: TGTGCCAGCAGTGTACAGGGTGGTGGAAACACCATATATTTT. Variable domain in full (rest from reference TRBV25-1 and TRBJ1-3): EADIYQTPRYLVIGTGKKITLECSQTMGHDKMYWYQQDPGMELHLIHYSYGVNSTEKGDLSSESTVSRIRTEHFPLTLESARPSHTSQYLCASSVQGGGNTIYFGEGSWLTVV.

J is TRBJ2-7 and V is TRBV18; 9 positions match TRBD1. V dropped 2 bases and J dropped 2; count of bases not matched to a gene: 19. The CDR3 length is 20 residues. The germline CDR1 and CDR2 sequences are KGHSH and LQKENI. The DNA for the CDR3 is TGTGCCAGCTCACCAGTAAACCGGGACAGGGCCTCAGGAATCCCCTACGAGCAGTACTTC. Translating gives CASSPVNRDRASGIPYEQYF.

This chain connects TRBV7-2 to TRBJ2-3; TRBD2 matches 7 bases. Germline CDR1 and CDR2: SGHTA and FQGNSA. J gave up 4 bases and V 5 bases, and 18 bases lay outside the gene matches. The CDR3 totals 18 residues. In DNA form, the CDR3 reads TGTGCCAGCAGCGGAGGTCCGGAGCGGGGTCGTGGGGCAGATACGCAGTATTTT. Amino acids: CASSGGPERGRGADTQYF.

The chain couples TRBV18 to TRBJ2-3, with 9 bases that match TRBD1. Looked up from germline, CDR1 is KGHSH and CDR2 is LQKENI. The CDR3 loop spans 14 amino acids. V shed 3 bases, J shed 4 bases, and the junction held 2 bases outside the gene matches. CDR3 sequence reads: CASSPGTGPDTQYF. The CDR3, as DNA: TGTGCCAGCTCACCGGGGACAGGGCCAGATACGCAGTATTTT. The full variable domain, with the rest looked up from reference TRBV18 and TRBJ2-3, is NAGVMQNPRHLVRRRGQEARLRCSPMKGHSHVYWYRQLPEEGLKFMVYLQKENIIDESGMPKERFSAEFPKEGPSILRIQQVVRGDSAAYFCASSPGTGPDTQYFGPGTRLTVL.

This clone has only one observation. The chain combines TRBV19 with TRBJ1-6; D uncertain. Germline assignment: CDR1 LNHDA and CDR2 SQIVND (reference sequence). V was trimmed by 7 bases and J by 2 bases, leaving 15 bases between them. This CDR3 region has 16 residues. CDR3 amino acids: CASNPSGLAYNSPLHF. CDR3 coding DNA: TGTGCCAGTAACCCCTCCGGATTGGCCTATAATTCACCCCTCCACTTT.